The source of this TCR beta chain is a study of blood T cell repertoires in COVID-19. About the research overall: The samples span acute and convalescent COVID-19 from the United States, Italy and Spain. Sources were T cells, B-cell-depleted T cells, or PBMCs; the material itself was cDNA or gDNA.

The CDR3 consists of 12 residues. V lost 4 bases and J lost 2, with 4 bases in between. The V gene's germline CDR1 is MNHEY and CDR2 SVGAGI. Original processing notes: Amplification from reference gene primers served as the basis for estimated nucleated cell counts. Libraries were prepared by immunoSEQ multiplex PCR; TCRdb keeps only in-frame clonotypes and omits some of them. D and trimming were read from the DNA, whereas the V and J calls and clone size are those reported in that table. Of tens of thousands of clones in the sample, roughly 90% were seen once. The TCR was taken from a woman older than 75 with acute or convalescent COVID-19. Sequencing input: peripheral blood. V gene TRBV6-5 combines with J gene TRBJ2-3; D gene unclear. CDR3 DNA: TGTGCCAGCAGTTTAAACACAGATACGCAGTATTTT. Residues: CASSLNTDTQYF.